The 19 T cell receptor beta chains reported below all come from one sample, sequenced in a study of cytomegalovirus exposure and HLA in healthy donors. The PCR ran on 60 Vbeta and 13 Jbeta primers. Sequencing used immunoSEQ multiplex PCR; TCRdb keeps in-frame clones, though not all of them. The sample lists about 160,000 clones; roughly 79% were seen once. The material sequenced was PBMCs. These receptors were taken from a man aged 18 to 30 in good health and CMV-seropositive.

The rearrangement joins TRBV19 to TRBJ1-4; 9 nucleotides line up with TRBD1. V dropped 4 bases and J dropped 6; count of bases not matched to a gene: 3. Per germline, CDR1 LNHDA and CDR2 SQIVND (reference sequence). The CDR3 totals 14 residues. Here the CDR3 DNA reads TGTGCCAGTAGTAAACAGGGGGCGGATGAAAAACTGTTTTTT. The encoded protein is CASSKQGADEKLFF. Full variable domain (rest looked up from reference TRBV19 and TRBJ1-4): DGGITQSPKYLFRKEGQNVTLSCEQNLNHDAMYWYRQDPGQGLRLIYYSQIVNDFQKGDIAEGYSVSREKKESFPLTVTSAQKNPTAFYLCASSKQGADEKLFFGSGTQLSVL.

This chain connects TRBV9 to TRBJ1-4; D ambiguous. Trimming took off 3 bases at V and 5 bases at J, with 11 bases between the two ends. The CDR3 sequence is 14 residues long. In germline, CDR1 is SGDLS, CDR2 YYNGEE. The CDR3 loop reads CASSGASGNEKLFF. CDR3 in DNA: TGTGCCAGCAGCGGGGCTTCGGGAAATGAAAAACTGTTTTTT.

The chain links TRBV6-5 to TRBJ1-1, with TRBD1 matching over 8 bases. The CDR3 loop spans 11 amino acids. The germline V gene has CDR1 MNHEY and CDR2 SVGAGI. V lost 8 bases and J lost 11; bases outside the gene matches: 7. The CDR3 DNA reads TGTGCCAGCGGAGCGAACAGGGGGGCTTTCTTT. Protein product: CASGANRGAFF.

The V call is TRBV5-1, the J call TRBJ2-1; 8 bases are a match to TRBD2. Trimming took 0 bases from V and 10 from J; bases not matched to a gene: 3. The CDR3 runs to 13 residues. The germline CDR1 and CDR2 sequences are SGHRS and YFSETQ. The CDR3: CASSLARGGEQFF. The CDR3 nucleotides are TGCGCCAGCAGCTTGGCCCGGGGGGGAGAGCAGTTCTTC.

This chain connects TRBV6-4 to TRBJ2-6, with a weak D call TRBD2 (6 bases). The V gene's germline CDR1 is MRHNA and CDR2 SNTAGT. With 2 bases removed from V and 1 base from J, the gap between germline ends came to 6 bases. The CDR3 loop spans 15 amino acids. Here the CDR3 reads CASSDGGSGANVLTF. For the CDR3, the DNA is TGTGCCAGCAGTGACGGGGGGTCTGGGGCCAACGTCCTGACTTTC.

V usage is TRBV7-3 and J usage is TRBJ2-1; TRBD2 might be the D (5 bases). Germline loops: CDR1 SGHTA, CDR2 FQGTGA. Deletions cut 6 bases from V and 9 bases from J, with 15 bases between. The CDR3 length is 13 residues. CDR3: CASSGNPRGEQFF. The CDR3 bases are TGTGCCAGCAGTGGAAATCCCCGGGGTGAGCAGTTCTTC.

Only a few counts were recorded for this clone. The gene calls are TRBV19 and TRBJ2-7; D possibly corresponds to TRBD2 (5 bases). Trimming left V 3 bases short and J 0 bases short, with 6 bases between. The CDR3 has 13 residues. Per the germline V gene, CDR1 is LNHDA and CDR2 is SQIVND (reference sequence). CDR3 nucleotides: TGTGCCAGTAGTATGGGGAGCTCCTACGAGCAGTACTTC. This encodes CASSMGSSYEQYF.

V is TRBV19 and J is TRBJ2-4; D remains ambiguous. From germline, CDR1 is LNHDA and CDR2 SQIVND (reference sequence). CDR3 length: 15 amino acids. V was shortened by 5 bases and J by 0 bases, with 11 bases between the two germline ends. The CDR3 here is CASSGWPLAKNIQYF. CDR3 DNA sequence: TGTGCCAGTAGTGGCTGGCCTCTAGCCAAAAACATTCAGTACTTC.

This clone showed up just a few times. The rearrangement links TRBV5-1 to TRBJ2-3; 7 bases agree with TRBD1. Germline V gene lookup returns CDR1 SGHRS and CDR2 YFSETQ. This CDR3 spans 18 amino acids. J was trimmed by 6 bases and V by 4 bases; bases with no gene match: 20. The CDR3 bases are TGCGCCAGCAGCCCTCGGTCCCCAAGGGACAGCGCCTTGGATACGCAGTATTTT. Its protein product is CASSPRSPRDSALDTQYF.

V and J are TRBV6-5 and TRBJ2-1; D not resolved. Germline V gene lookup returns CDR1 MNHEY and CDR2 SVGAGI. The ends were cut back, 2 bases at V and 8 bases at J, with 7 bases in the middle. CDR3 size: 12 residues. The CDR3 DNA sequence: TGTGCCAGCAGTTACGGTGGAGATGAGCAGTTCTTC. Translating gives CASSYGGDEQFF.

V and J are TRBV23-1 and TRBJ2-3; weak D call: TRBD1 (6 bases). TRBV23-1 is labeled an ORF, and its function is uncertain. This CDR3 has 14 residues. The V gene lost 8 bases and the J gene lost 2 bases, with 14 bases spanning the gap. CDR3 in amino acids: CASAPGHLTDTQYF. The CDR3, as DNA: TGCGCCAGCGCCCCGGGACACCTCACAGATACGCAGTATTTT.

The chain combines TRBV5-6 with TRBJ2-4; D is perhaps TRBD2 (7 bases). Germline loops: CDR1 SGHDT, CDR2 YYEEEE. The CDR3 contains 15 residues. Trimming left V 1 base short and J 0 bases short, with 8 bases between. CDR3 residues: CASSLRGGAKNIQYF. The CDR3 region has the DNA TGTGCCAGCAGCTTGAGGGGGGGAGCCAAAAACATTCAGTACTTC.

The genes are TRBV27 and TRBJ2-1, with TRBD2 as a possible D gene (5 bases). Per the germline V gene, CDR1 is MNHEY and CDR2 is SMNVEV (reference sequence). The CDR3 runs 13 residues. The V gene lost 2 bases and the J gene lost 6 bases, with 8 bases spanning the gap. CDR3: CASSLVRANEQFF. DNA of the CDR3: TGTGCCAGCAGTTTAGTGAGGGCCAATGAGCAGTTCTTC.

This chain joins TRBV2 and TRBJ1-4; D uncertain. Looked up from germline, CDR1 is SNHLY and CDR2 is FYNNEI. Trimming cost V 3 bases and J 4 bases, with 12 bases left between them. The CDR3 is made up of 15 amino acids. This chain's CDR3 is CASSEERKSNEKLFF. CDR3 bases: TGTGCCAGCAGTGAGGAGAGAAAAAGTAATGAAAAACTGTTTTTT. Variable domain in full (rest from reference TRBV2 and TRBJ1-4): EPEVTQTPSHQVTQMGQEVILRCVPISNHLYFYWYRQILGQKVEFLVSFYNNEISEKSEIFDDQFSVERPDGSNFTLKIRSTKLEDSAMYFCASSEERKSNEKLFFGSGTQLSVL.

The CDR3 nucleotides read TGTGCCTGGAGCCCCACTAGACACACAGATACGCAGTATTTT. Amino acid sequence: CAWSPTRHTDTQYF. V and J are TRBV30 and TRBJ2-3, with D possibly TRBD2 on 5 matching bases. The germline gives CDR1 GTSNPN, CDR2 SVGIG (reference sequence). The CDR3 is 14 amino acids. V lost 3 bases and J 2 bases, leaving 12 bases between the germline ends. Full variable domain (remainder filled in from reference TRBV30 and TRBJ2-3): SQTIHQWPATLVQPVGSPLSLECTVEGTSNPNLYWYRQAAGRGLQLLFYSVGIGQISSEVPQNLSASRPQDRQFILSSKKLLLSDSGFYLCAWSPTRHTDTQYFGPGTRLTVL.

J is TRBJ1-2 and V is TRBV11-2; D gene unclear. Germline lookup yields CDR1 SGHAT and CDR2 FQNNGV. Trimming cost V 5 bases and J 7 bases, with 8 bases left between them. The CDR3 is made up of 11 amino acids. DNA for the CDR3: TGTGCCAGCAGCGCGGGGTTTGGCTACACCTTC. Its translation: CASSAGFGYTF.

Points on this clone: Lacking the conserved final phenylalanine or tryptophan, this CDR3 likely reflects a read error. This chain uses TRBV6-1 with TRBJ1-6, with 8 nucleotides matching TRBD1. Germline loops: CDR1 MNHNS, CDR2 SASEGT. V dropped 6 bases and J dropped 3; count of bases not matched to a gene: 4. The CDR3 spans 15 residues. The DNA for the CDR3 is TGTGCCAGCAGCCCCGACAGGGGCTATAATTCACCCCTCCACCTT. Its translation: CASSPDRGYNSPLHL.

V gene TRBV2 combines with J gene TRBJ2-7; possible D gene TRBD2, 6 bases. V dropped 8 bases and J dropped 6 bases, with 11 bases sitting between them. CDR3 length equals 11 residues. Germline V gene sequence: CDR1 SNHLY, CDR2 FYNNEI. CDR3 nucleotide sequence: TGTGCCAGCCGATGGGAGGTCGAGCAGTACTTC. Encoded protein: CASRWEVEQYF.

This chain links TRBV6-6 with TRBJ2-2; D perhaps matches TRBD1 (5 bases). CDR3 length equals 15 residues. Germline V CDR1 and CDR2: MNHNY, SVGAGI (reference sequence). The V end lost 6 bases, the J end lost 0 bases, and 11 bases lay between the germline ends. In nucleotides, the CDR3 is TGTGCCAGCAGCCAGACAGCGACGAACACCGGGGAGCTGTTTTTT. Translation: CASSQTATNTGELFF.